The present TCR beta chain was sequenced within a study of T cell repertoires in cytomegalovirus infection. Study-wide background: Signatures in public TCR beta sequences pointed to both CMV infection and matching HLA type. Study-wide findings and caveats: Identification of carriers of CMV plus the relevant HLA was achieved through cumulative public TCR beta family frequency. CMV-specific TCR beta clonotypes restricted by HLA-C dominated the ex vivo response.

This CDR3 region has 17 residues. In germline, CDR1 is SGHRS, CDR2 YFSETQ. The V end was cut by 4 bases, the J end by 2 bases, with 20 bases between. This clonotype was seen repeatedly, ten times or more. The antigen remains unidentified. TCRdb ran MiXCR on the reads and lists one entry per CDR3 protein. The sample shows more than 150,000 distinct CDR3 sequences, roughly 19% of them seen only once. This rearrangement joins TRBV5-1 to TRBJ2-3; tentatively, D is TRBD1 (6 bases). What was sequenced was PBMCs. This TCR was recovered from a human donor in good health (CMV status not recorded). Some clones in this sample may be carry-over from other donors' samples. CDR3 protein: CASSPSLSGQLTDTQYF. The CDR3 DNA reads TGCGCCAGCAGCCCCTCTTTATCAGGACAGCTCACAGATACGCAGTATTTT. Using reference TRBV5-1 and TRBJ2-3 for the parts outside the CDR3, the full variable domain is KAGVTQTPRYLIKTRGQQVTLSCSPISGHRSVSWYQQTPGQGLQFLFEYFSETQRNKGNFPGRFSGRQFSNSRSEMNVSTLELGDSALYLCASSPSLSGQLTDTQYFGPGTRLTVL.